These 14 T cell receptor beta chains were all obtained from the same sample, sequenced in a study of radiotherapy plus CTLA-4 blockade in lung cancer. Libraries were prepared by immunoSEQ multiplex PCR; TCRdb keeps only in-frame clonotypes and omits some of them. The sample includes about 73,000 clones, around 86% seen only once; the top ten take over 35%. Here the sequenced sample was peripheral blood, taken from a patient treated with radiotherapy plus ipilimumab. These receptors were obtained from a human donor with non-small cell lung cancer that progressed on radiotherapy plus ipilimumab.

The J gene is TRBJ2-3, the V gene TRBV4-2; 9 positions agree with TRBD2. The length of the CDR3 is 17 residues. Looked up from germline, CDR1 is LGHNA and CDR2 is YNFKEQ. Trimming cost V 4 bases and J 3 bases; bases outside gene matches: 11. The CDR3 spells CASSPRGGSGSTDTQYF. CDR3 nucleotide sequence: TGTGCCAGCAGCCCGCGAGGGGGTAGCGGGAGTACAGATACGCAGTATTTT.

The gene calls are TRBV4-1 and TRBJ1-2; TRBD1 is a possible D gene (5 bases). The CDR3 totals 18 residues. V was pared by 0 bases and J by 1 base, with 18 bases between. CDR1 and CDR2 (germline): MGHRA, YSYEKL. The CDR3 coding sequence is TGCGCCAGCAGCCAAGATCGTAGTGTGGACACTGGTAACTATGGCTACACCTTC. As protein: CASSQDRSVDTGNYGYTF.

This rearrangement joins TRBV29-1 to TRBJ1-3; D is unclear. V was shortened by 5 bases and J by 0 bases, with 14 bases between the two germline ends. The length of the CDR3 is 15 residues. The V gene's germline CDR1 is SQVTM and CDR2 ANQGSEA. The CDR3 coding sequence is TGCAGCGTTTTACGGGGAGGAAGCTCTGGAAACACCATATATTTT. Its protein is CSVLRGGSSGNTIYF.

The chain uses TRBV6-1 and TRBJ2-5; D remains ambiguous. V gave up 1 base and J gave up 4 bases, with 7 bases separating them. Germline CDR1 is MNHNS and CDR2 is SASEGT. The CDR3 runs 13 residues. The CDR3 nucleotides are TGTGCCAGCAGTGAAGGCCTCGGAGAGACCCAGTACTTC. Its protein product is CASSEGLGETQYF.

The chain has TRBV6-6 and TRBJ2-7; unclear D gene. The CDR3 consists of 14 residues. The V end was cut by 6 bases, the J end by 5 bases, with 17 bases between. Germline values: CDR1 MNHNY, CDR2 SVGAGI (reference sequence). As DNA, the CDR3 is TGTGCCAGCAGCTCGACTTCTCCTGGCAACGAGCAGTACTTC. Translation gives CASSSTSPGNEQYF.

The chain combines TRBV28 with TRBJ2-7, with TRBD1 matching over 7 bases. V was clipped by 7 bases and J by 4 bases; unmatched bases: 7. The germline gives CDR1 MDHEN, CDR2 SYDVKM. The CDR3 is 13 residues long. The chain's CDR3 is CASTGDRGYEQYV. The CDR3 nucleotides read TGTGCCAGCACAGGGGACAGAGGTTACGAGCAGTACGTC.

V is TRBV4-1 and J is TRBJ1-1; D gene uncertain. CDR1 and CDR2 from the germline V gene are MGHRA and YSYEKL. Trimming took 0 bases from V and 0 from J, leaving 5 bases between them. This CDR3 has 14 residues. CDR3 region: CASSQDVMNTEAFF. CDR3 nucleotide sequence: TGCGCCAGCAGCCAAGATGTAATGAACACTGAAGCTTTCTTT.

V and J are TRBV5-6 and TRBJ2-7; 13 nucleotides align to TRBD2. Losses at the gene ends were 1 base for V and 5 bases for J; bases not matched to a gene: 9. The germline gives CDR1 SGHDT, CDR2 YYEEEE. This CDR3 has 17 residues. CDR3 DNA sequence: TGTGCCAGCAGCTTGACCCCAACCGGGACTAGCGGGGACGAGCAGTACGTC. Translating it yields CASSLTPTGTSGDEQYV.

The chain recombines TRBV28 with TRBJ2-2; D is perhaps TRBD1 (5 bases). V was trimmed by 6 bases and J by 2 bases, leaving 13 bases between them. This CDR3 has 15 amino acids. Germline V lookup: CDR1 MDHEN, CDR2 SYDVKM. CDR3 residues: CASREDSGNTGELFF. CDR3 bases: TGTGCCAGCAGGGAAGACAGTGGTAACACCGGGGAGCTGTTTTTT.

V usage is TRBV29-1 and J usage is TRBJ1-1; D might be TRBD1 (6 bases). Germline V gives CDR1 SQVTM, CDR2 ANQGSEA. The CDR3 is made up of 16 amino acids. Trimming took off 0 bases at V and 0 bases at J, with 14 bases between the two ends. The CDR3 spells CSVEDPNRAVNTEAFF. The CDR3 coding sequence is TGCAGCGTTGAAGATCCGAACAGGGCAGTGAACACTGAAGCTTTCTTT.

The rearrangement joins TRBV5-1 to TRBJ1-1, with unresolved D. CDR1 and CDR2 (germline): SGHRS, YFSETQ. With 1 base removed from V and 5 bases from J, the gap between germline ends came to 18 bases. The CDR3 sequence is 16 residues long. The CDR3 DNA reads as TGCGCCAGCAGCTTGAATCCTAGGGTTGGGAGTACTGAAGCTTTCTTT. It codes for CASSLNPRVGSTEAFF.

The chain has TRBV7-9 and TRBJ1-1, with no clear D. The V gene's germline CDR1 is SEHNR and CDR2 FQNEAQ (reference sequence). CDR3 length: 13 residues. V was trimmed by 7 bases and J by 5 bases, leaving 14 bases between them. CDR3 nucleotides: TGTGCCAGCAACTCAGCGGGAGGTACTGAAGCTTTCTTT. It translates to CASNSAGGTEAFF.

This chain connects TRBV29-1 to TRBJ2-7; TRBD1 is a possible D gene (5 bases). This CDR3 has 12 amino acids. Germline V gives CDR1 SQVTM, CDR2 ANQGSEA. The V gene lost 2 bases and the J gene lost 2 bases, with 7 bases spanning the gap. The CDR3 region has the DNA TGCAGCGTTGAACTACAGGCCTACGAGCAGTACTTC. The encoded protein is CSVELQAYEQYF.

The V call is TRBV18, the J call TRBJ1-4; D gene unclear. The V and J ends lost 0 bases and 3 bases respectively, with 11 bases between them. Per the germline V gene, CDR1 is KGHSH and CDR2 is LQKENI. The CDR3 has 16 amino acids. The CDR3 region has the DNA TGTGCCAGCTCACCACCTCTAGGGATGGCTAATGAAAAACTGTTTTTT. This translates into CASSPPLGMANEKLFF.